This is a list of T cell receptor beta chains from one sample in a study of T cells in Graves' hyperthyroidism and ophthalmopathy. TCRdb itself ran the multiplex PCR reads through MiXCR, one entry per CDR3 protein. The repertoire holds under 700,000 distinct CDR3 sequences, over 15% seen once, with roughly 18% in the top ten. Sequencing was done on a sample of blood. The receptor set was obtained from a woman in her late teens or twenties with Graves' hyperthyroidism. Each CDR3 is given without its conserved first and last residue.

j_gene: TRBJ2-7; v_gene: TRBV7-8; CDR3aa: ASSPGLAGGYEQY
j_gene: TRBJ2-7; v_gene: TRBV9; CDR3aa: ASSVEAGDEQY
j_gene: TRBJ2-7; v_gene: TRBV2; CDR3aa: ASSRGGSGYEQY
j_gene: TRBJ2-7; v_gene: TRBV2; CDR3aa: ASRVSTGRPTYEQY
j_gene: TRBJ1-5; v_gene: TRBV12-3/TRBV12-4; CDR3aa: ASSFGQGNQPQH
j_gene: TRBJ2-7; v_gene: TRBV6-1; CDR3aa: ASSELSGMSEQY
j_gene: TRBJ1-6; v_gene: TRBV6-1; CDR3aa: ASSETLYNSPLH
j_gene: TRBJ2-4; v_gene: TRBV20-1; CDR3aa: SARDRASLAKNIQY
j_gene: TRBJ1-4; v_gene: TRBV19; CDR3aa: ASQIGVSNEKLF
j_gene: TRBJ2-5; v_gene: TRBV9; CDR3aa: ASSHRGRRKETQY
j_gene: TRBJ2-7; v_gene: TRBV10-3; CDR3aa: ATRAPGQGGSYEQY
j_gene: TRBJ2-5; v_gene: TRBV12-3/TRBV12-4; CDR3aa: ASSLRRETQY
j_gene: TRBJ2-1; v_gene: TRBV28; CDR3aa: ASSFLGSGKYDEQF
j_gene: TRBJ2-5; v_gene: TRBV30; CDR3aa: AWSGMGTQY
j_gene: TRBJ2-3; v_gene: TRBV20-1; CDR3aa: SVNSPSTDTQY
j_gene: TRBJ2-7; v_gene: TRBV20-1; CDR3aa: SARETSGGAYEQY
j_gene: TRBJ1-1; v_gene: TRBV28; CDR3aa: ASRVQGAVRTEAF
j_gene: TRBJ1-2; v_gene: TRBV5-1; CDR3aa: ASSLYGLGLTNYGYT
j_gene: TRBJ2-3; v_gene: TRBV6-2/TRBV6-3; CDR3aa: ASSYSFTDTQY
j_gene: TRBJ2-7; v_gene: TRBV14; CDR3aa: ASSQERITGHIFAEQY
j_gene: TRBJ1-1; v_gene: TRBV3-1; CDR3aa: ASSQRVYDTEAF
j_gene: TRBJ1-2; v_gene: TRBV4-1; CDR3aa: ASSQGFDYGYT
j_gene: TRBJ2-3; v_gene: TRBV28; CDR3aa: ASSLPGLSTSTDTQY
j_gene: TRBJ2-5; v_gene: TRBV27; CDR3aa: ASSLSRTGGGETQY
j_gene: TRBJ2-7; v_gene: TRBV2; CDR3aa: ASRDRATHEQY
j_gene: TRBJ2-6; v_gene: TRBV30; CDR3aa: AWSVQFSGANVLT
j_gene: TRBJ2-5; v_gene: TRBV5-6; CDR3aa: ASSLSAGVTETQY
j_gene: TRBJ1-1; v_gene: TRBV7-8; CDR3aa: ASSPRQGSMNTEAF
j_gene: TRBJ2-3; v_gene: TRBV2; CDR3aa: ASSELVGLTDTQY
j_gene: TRBJ2-7; v_gene: TRBV5-1; CDR3aa: ASSAGQGAFHEQY
j_gene: TRBJ2-7; v_gene: TRBV29-1; CDR3aa: SVEERDRNYEQY
j_gene: TRBJ1-6; v_gene: TRBV7-6; CDR3aa: ASSLDGRNNSPLH
j_gene: TRBJ2-7; v_gene: TRBV18; CDR3aa: ASSEAGAPLPTKQY
j_gene: TRBJ2-7; v_gene: TRBV7-2; CDR3aa: ASSLSSDYVDEQY
j_gene: TRBJ2-7; v_gene: TRBV12-3/TRBV12-4; CDR3aa: ASIDDGGGYEQY
j_gene: TRBJ1-1; v_gene: TRBV20-1; CDR3aa: SASVGKRYTEAF